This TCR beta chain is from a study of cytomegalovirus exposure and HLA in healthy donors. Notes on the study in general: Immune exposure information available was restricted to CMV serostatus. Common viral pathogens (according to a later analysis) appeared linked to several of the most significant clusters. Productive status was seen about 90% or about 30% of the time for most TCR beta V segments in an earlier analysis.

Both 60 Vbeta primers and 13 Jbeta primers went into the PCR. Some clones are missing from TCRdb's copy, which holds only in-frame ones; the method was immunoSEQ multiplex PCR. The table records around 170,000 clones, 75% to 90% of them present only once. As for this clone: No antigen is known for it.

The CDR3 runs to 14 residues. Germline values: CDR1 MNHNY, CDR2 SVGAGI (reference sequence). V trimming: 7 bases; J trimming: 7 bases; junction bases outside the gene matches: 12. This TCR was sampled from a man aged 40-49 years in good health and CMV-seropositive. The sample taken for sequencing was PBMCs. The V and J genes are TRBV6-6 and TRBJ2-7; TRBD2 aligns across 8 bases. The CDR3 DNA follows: TGTGCCAGCACGGGCCGGGGGGGAGTTTGGGAGCAGTACTTC. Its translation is CASTGRGGVWEQYF.